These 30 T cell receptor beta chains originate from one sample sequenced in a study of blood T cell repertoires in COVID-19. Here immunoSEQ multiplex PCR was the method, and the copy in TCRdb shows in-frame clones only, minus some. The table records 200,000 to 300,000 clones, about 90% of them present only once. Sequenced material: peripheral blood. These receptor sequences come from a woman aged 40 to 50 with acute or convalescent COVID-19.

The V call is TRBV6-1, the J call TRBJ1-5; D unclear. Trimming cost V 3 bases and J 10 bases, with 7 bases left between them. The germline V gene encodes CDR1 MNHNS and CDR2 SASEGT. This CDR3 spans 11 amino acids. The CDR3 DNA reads TGTGCCAGCAGTGATTGGCACCCCCAGCATTTT. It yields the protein CASSDWHPQHF.

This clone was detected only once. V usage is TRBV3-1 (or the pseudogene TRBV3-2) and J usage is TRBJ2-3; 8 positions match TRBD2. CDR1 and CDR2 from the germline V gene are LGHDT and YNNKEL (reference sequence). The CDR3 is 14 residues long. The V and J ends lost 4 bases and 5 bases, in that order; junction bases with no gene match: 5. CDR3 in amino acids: CASSRSGGEDTQYF. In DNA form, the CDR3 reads TGTGCCAGCAGCCGGAGCGGGGGAGAAGATACGCAGTATTTT.

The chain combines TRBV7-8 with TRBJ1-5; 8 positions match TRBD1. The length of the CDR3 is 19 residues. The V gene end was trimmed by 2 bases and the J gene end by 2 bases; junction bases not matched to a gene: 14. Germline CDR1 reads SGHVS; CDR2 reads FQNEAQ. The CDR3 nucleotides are TGTGCCAGCAGCTTATTTACCGGACGGACAGGGCAGGGCAATCAGCCCCAGCATTTT. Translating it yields CASSLFTGRTGQGNQPQHF.

CDR3: CAWSWGTGGNTIYF. The CDR3 DNA is TGTGCCTGGAGCTGGGGGACAGGGGGAAACACCATATATTTT. This rearrangement joins TRBV30 to TRBJ1-3; 9 bases are shared with TRBD1. From germline, CDR1 is GTSNPN and CDR2 SVGIG (reference sequence). CDR3 length: 14 amino acids. Trimming at V came to 3 bases and at J to 4 bases, leaving 4 bases not matched to a gene.

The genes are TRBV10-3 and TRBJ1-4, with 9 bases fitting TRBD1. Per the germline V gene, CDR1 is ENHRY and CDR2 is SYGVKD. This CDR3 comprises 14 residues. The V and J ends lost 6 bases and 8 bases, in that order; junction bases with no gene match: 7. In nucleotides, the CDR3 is TGTGCCATCAGCCAGGGACAGGGCGACGAAAAACTGTTTTTT. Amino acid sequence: CAISQGQGDEKLFF.

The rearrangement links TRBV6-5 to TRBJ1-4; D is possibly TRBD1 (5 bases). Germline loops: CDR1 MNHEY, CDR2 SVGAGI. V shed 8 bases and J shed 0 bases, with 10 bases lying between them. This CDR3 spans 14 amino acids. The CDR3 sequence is CASVDRATNEKLFF. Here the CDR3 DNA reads TGTGCCAGCGTAGACAGAGCAACTAATGAAAAACTGTTTTTT.

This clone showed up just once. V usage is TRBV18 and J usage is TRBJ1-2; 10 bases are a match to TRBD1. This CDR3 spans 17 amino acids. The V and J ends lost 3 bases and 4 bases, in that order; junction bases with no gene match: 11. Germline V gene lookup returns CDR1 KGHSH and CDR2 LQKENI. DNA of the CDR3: TGTGCCAGCTCACCGCCCGGGACAGGGGTTTCTGGCTATGGCTACACCTTC. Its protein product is CASSPPGTGVSGYGYTF.

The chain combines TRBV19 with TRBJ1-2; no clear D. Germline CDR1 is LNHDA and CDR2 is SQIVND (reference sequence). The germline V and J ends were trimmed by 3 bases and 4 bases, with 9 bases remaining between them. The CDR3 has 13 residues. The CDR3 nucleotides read TGTGCCAGTAGTATCGGCCAGGCCTATGGCTACACCTTC. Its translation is CASSIGQAYGYTF.

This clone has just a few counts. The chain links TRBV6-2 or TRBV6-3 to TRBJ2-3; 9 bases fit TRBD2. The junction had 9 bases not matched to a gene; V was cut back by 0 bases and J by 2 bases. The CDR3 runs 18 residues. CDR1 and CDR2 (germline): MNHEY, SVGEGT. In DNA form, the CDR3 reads TGTGCCAGCAGTTACTCCGGAATGAGCGGGGGGTTCACAGATACGCAGTATTTT. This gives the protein CASSYSGMSGGFTDTQYF.

The CDR3 region has the DNA TGTGCTAGTGGTGCTCGGGGGGCCAGCACAGATACGCAGTATTTT. This encodes CASGARGASTDTQYF. V and J are TRBV12-5 and TRBJ2-3, with D maybe TRBD2 (7 bases). Germline CDR1 and CDR2: LGHNT and FRNRAP. Trimming took off 5 bases at V and 0 bases at J, with 12 bases between the two ends. The CDR3 extends over 15 amino acids.

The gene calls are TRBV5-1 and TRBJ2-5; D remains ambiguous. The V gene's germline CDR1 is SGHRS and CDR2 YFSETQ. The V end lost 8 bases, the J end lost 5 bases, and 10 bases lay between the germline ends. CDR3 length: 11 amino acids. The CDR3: CARGPKETQYF. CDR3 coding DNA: TGCGCCAGGGGCCCCAAGGAGACCCAGTACTTC.

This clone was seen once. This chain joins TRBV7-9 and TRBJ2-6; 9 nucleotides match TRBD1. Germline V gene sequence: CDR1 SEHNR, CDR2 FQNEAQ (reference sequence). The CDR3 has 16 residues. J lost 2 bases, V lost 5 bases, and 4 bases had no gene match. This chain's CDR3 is CASSSRDRAGANVLTF. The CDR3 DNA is TGTGCCAGCAGCAGCCGGGACAGGGCTGGGGCCAACGTCCTGACTTTC.

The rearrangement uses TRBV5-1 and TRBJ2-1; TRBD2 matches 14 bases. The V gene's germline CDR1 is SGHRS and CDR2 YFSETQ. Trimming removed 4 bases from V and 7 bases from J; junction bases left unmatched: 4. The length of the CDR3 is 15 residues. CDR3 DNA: TGCGCCAGCAGCCTGGGACTAGCGGGGGATAATGAGCAGTTCTTC. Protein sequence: CASSLGLAGDNEQFF. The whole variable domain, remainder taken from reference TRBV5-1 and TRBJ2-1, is KAGVTQTPRYLIKTRGQQVTLSCSPISGHRSVSWYQQTPGQGLQFLFEYFSETQRNKGNFPGRFSGRQFSNSRSEMNVSTLELGDSALYLCASSLGLAGDNEQFFGPGTRLTVL.

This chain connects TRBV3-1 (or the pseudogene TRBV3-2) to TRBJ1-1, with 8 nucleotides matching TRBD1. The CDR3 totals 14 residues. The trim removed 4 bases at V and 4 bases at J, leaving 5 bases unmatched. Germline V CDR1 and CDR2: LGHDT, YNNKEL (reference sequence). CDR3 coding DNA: TGTGCCAGCAGCCGAGGACAGGGAAGCACTGAAGCTTTCTTT. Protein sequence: CASSRGQGSTEAFF.

CDR3 bases: TGTGCCAGCAGCTTAACAGGGGTCACAGATACGCAGTATTTT. Protein sequence: CASSLTGVTDTQYF. V is TRBV7-8 and J is TRBJ2-3, with 7 bases lining up with TRBD1. Germline lookup yields CDR1 SGHVS and CDR2 FQNEAQ. This CDR3 spans 14 amino acids. The V segment lost 2 bases and the J segment 2 bases; nucleotides outside the gene matches: 1.

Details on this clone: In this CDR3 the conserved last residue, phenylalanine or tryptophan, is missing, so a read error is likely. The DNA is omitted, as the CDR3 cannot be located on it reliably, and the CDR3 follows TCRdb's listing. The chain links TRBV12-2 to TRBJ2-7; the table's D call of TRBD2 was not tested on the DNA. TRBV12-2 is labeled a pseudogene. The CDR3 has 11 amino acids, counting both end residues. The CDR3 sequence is CASPFRGLKSD.

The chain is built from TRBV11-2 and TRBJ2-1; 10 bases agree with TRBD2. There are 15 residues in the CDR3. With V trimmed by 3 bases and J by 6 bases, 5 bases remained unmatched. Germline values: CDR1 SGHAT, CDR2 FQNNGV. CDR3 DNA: TGTGCCAGCAGCTTGAGCGGGGGGGCGCGCAATGAGCAGTTCTTC. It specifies CASSLSGGARNEQFF.

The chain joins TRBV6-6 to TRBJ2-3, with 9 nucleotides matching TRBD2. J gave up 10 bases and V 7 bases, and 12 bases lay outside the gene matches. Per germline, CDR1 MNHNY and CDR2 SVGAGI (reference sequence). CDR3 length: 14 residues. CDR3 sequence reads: CASTPRRREGAQYF. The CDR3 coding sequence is TGTGCCAGCACACCTCGTAGGCGGGAGGGAGCGCAGTATTTT.

In DNA form, the CDR3 reads TGTGCCAATGCCCCCAGGGGAGGGGGCACTGAAGCTTTCTTT. Amino acids: CANAPRGGGTEAFF. The chain employs TRBV2 and TRBJ1-1, with TRBD1 as a possible D gene (6 bases). This CDR3 is built from 14 residues. From germline, CDR1 is SNHLY and CDR2 FYNNEI. V lost 10 bases and J lost 4, with 19 bases in between.

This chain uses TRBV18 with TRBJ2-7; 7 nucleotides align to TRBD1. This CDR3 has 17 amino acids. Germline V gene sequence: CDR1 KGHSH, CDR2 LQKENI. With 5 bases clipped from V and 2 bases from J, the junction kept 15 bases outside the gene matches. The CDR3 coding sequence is TGTGCCAGCTCAACGACAGGGTCCCTTGCTTCAACCTACGAGCAGTACGTC. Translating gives CASSTTGSLASTYEQYV.

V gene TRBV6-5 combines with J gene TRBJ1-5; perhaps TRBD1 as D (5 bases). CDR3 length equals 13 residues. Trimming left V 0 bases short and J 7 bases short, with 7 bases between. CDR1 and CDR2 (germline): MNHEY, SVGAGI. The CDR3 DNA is TGTGCCAGCAGTTACTCACAGGTCCAGCCCCAGCATTTT. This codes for CASSYSQVQPQHF.

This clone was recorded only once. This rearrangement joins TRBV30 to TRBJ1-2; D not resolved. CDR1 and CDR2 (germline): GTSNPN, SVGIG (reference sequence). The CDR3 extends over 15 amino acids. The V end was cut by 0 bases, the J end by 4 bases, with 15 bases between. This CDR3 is CAWSVGWAQSYGYTF. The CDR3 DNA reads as TGTGCCTGGAGTGTTGGGTGGGCGCAGAGCTATGGCTACACCTTC.

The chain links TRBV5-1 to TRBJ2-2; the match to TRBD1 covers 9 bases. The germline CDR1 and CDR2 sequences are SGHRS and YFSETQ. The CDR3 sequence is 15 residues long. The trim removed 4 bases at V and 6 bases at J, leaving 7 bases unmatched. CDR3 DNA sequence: TGCGCCAGCAGCCCTGGACAGGGGAGGCCCGGGGAGCTGTTTTTT. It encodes CASSPGQGRPGELFF.

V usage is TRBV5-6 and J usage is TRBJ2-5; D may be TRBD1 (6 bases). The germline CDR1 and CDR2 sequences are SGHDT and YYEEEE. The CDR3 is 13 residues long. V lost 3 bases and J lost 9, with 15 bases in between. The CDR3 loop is CASSWGTRGPQYF. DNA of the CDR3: TGTGCCAGCAGCTGGGGAACCAGGGGTCCCCAGTACTTC.

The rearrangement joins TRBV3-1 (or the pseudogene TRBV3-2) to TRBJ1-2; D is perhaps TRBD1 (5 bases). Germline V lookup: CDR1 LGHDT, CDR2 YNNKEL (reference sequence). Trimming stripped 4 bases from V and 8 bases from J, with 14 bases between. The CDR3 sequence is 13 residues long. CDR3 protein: CASSPDRNEGYTF. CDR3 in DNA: TGTGCCAGCAGCCCTGACAGAAACGAGGGCTACACCTTC.

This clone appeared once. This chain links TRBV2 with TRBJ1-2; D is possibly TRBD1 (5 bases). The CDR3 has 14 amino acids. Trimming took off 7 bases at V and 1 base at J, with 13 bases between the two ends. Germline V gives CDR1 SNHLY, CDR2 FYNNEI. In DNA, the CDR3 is TGTGCCAGCACTTACCCTCAGGGTAACTATGGCTACACCTTC. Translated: CASTYPQGNYGYTF.

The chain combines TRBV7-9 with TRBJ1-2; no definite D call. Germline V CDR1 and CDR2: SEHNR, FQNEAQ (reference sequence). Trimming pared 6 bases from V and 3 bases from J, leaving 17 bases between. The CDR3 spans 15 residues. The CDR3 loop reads CASSNGPGRDYGYTF. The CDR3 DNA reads TGTGCCAGCAGTAACGGGCCGGGAAGGGACTATGGCTACACCTTC.

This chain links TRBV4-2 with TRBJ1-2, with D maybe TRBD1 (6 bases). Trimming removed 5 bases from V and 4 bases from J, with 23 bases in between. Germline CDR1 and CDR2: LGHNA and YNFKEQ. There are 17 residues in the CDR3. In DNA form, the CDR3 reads TGTGCCAGCAGCGCTCCCTCGTCCGGGGACACCTCCTATGGCTACACCTTC. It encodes CASSAPSSGDTSYGYTF.

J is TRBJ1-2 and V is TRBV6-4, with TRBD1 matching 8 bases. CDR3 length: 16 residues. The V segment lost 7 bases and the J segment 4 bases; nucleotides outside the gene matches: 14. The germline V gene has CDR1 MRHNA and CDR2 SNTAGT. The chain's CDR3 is CASTALDRATGYGYTF. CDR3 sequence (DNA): TGTGCCAGCACGGCGCTGGACAGGGCTACTGGCTATGGCTACACCTTC.

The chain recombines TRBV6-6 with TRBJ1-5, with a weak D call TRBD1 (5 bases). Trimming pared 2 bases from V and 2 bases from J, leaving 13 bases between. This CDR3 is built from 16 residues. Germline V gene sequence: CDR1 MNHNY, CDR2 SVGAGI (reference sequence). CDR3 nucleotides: TGTGCCAGCAGTTACGGGGTCAGGGCGGGCAATCAGCCCCAGCATTTT. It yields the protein CASSYGVRAGNQPQHF.